This T cell receptor beta chain was identified during a study of cytomegalovirus exposure and HLA in healthy donors. Study observations and caveats: A further, later analysis showed that HLA-associated TCR beta chains (compared with equally common others) were more clonally expanded.

The PCR made use of 60 Vbeta and 13 Jbeta primers. Data came from immunoSEQ multiplex PCR; TCRdb stores just in-frame clones and leaves some out. The sample has about 140,000 clones, and its top ten clones hold 2% to 3%. The CDR3 has 14 amino acids. CDR1 and CDR2 from the germline V gene are SGHRS and YFSETQ. Regarding this clone: Its antigen is still unknown.

The chain recombines TRBV5-1 with TRBJ2-5, with 10 bases that match TRBD1. The J call is uncertain, as TRBJ2-7 better fits the DNA end. The receptor comes from a man aged 35 to 55 in good health and CMV-seronegative. Sequences were obtained from PBMCs. The CDR3 nucleotides are TGCGCCAGCAGCTGGGGACAGGGGAACTACGAGCAGTACTTC. It encodes CASSWGQGNYEQYF.